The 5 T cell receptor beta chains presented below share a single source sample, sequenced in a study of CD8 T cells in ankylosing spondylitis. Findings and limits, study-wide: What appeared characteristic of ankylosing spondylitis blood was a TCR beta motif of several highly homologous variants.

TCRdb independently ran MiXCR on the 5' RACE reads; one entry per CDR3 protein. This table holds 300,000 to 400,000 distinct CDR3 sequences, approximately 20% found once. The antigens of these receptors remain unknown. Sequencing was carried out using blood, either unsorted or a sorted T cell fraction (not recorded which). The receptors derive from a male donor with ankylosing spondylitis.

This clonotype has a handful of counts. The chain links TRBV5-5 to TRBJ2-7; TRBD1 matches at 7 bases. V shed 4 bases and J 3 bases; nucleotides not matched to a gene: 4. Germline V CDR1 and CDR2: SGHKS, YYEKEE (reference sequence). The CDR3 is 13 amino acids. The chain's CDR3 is CASSAGTVYEQYF. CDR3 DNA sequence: TGTGCCAGCAGCGCCGGGACAGTCTACGAGCAGTACTTC. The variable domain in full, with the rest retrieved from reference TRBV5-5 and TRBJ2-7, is DAGVTQSPTHLIKTRGQQVTLRCSPISGHKSVSWYQQVLGQGPQFIFQYYEKEERGRGNFPDRFSARQFPNYSSELNVNALLLGDSALYLCASSAGTVYEQYFGPGTRLTVT.

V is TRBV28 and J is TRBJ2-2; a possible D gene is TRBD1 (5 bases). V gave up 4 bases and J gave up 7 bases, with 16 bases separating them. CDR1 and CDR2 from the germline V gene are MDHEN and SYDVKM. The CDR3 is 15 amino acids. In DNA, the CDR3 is TGTGCCAGCAGTTCCCCTGGACACCTAGGCGGGGAGCTGTTTTTT. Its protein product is CASSSPGHLGGELFF.

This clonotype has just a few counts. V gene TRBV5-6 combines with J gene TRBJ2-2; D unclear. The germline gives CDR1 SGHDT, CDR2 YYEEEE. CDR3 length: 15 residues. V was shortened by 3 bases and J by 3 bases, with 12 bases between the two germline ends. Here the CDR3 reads CASSSTPGYTGELFF. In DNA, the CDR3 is TGTGCCAGCAGCTCTACCCCCGGGTACACCGGGGAGCTGTTTTTT.

DNA of the CDR3: TGTGCCAGCAGCCAAGGTGGTGCACAAATGGTGACCCAGTACTTC. Protein: CASSQGGAQMVTQYF. The chain couples TRBV4-2 to TRBJ2-5, with D hard to call. Germline lookup yields CDR1 LGHNA and CDR2 YNFKEQ. V gave up 1 base and J gave up 7 bases, with 16 bases separating them. The CDR3 consists of 15 residues.

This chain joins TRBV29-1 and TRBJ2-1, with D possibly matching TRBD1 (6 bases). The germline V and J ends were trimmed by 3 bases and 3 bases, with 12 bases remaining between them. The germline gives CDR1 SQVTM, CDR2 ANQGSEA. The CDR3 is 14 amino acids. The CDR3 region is CSVEDSWVYNEQFF. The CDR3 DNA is TGCAGCGTTGAGGACAGCTGGGTCTACAATGAGCAGTTCTTC.